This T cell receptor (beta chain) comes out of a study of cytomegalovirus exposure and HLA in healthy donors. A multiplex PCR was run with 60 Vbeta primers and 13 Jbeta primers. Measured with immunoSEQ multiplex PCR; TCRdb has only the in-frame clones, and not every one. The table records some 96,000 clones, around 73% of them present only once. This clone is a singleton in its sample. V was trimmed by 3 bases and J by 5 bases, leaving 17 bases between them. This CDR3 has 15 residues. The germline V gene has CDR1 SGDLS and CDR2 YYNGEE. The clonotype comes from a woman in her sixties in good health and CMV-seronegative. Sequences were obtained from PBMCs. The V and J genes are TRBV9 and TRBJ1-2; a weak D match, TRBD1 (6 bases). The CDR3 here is CASSANRDLGYGYTF. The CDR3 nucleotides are TGTGCCAGCAGCGCCAACAGGGACCTGGGGTATGGCTACACCTTC.